A selection of T cell receptor beta chains follows, all from one sample in a study of T cells after yellow fever vaccination. TCRdb itself ran the 5' RACE reads through MiXCR, one entry per CDR3 protein. The top ten clones hold 30% to 45% of a sample with roughly 63,000 distinct CDR3 sequences, 6.5% to 8% of them seen once. The sample was CD8+ T cells sorted from PBMCs, taken 15 days after the yellow fever booster vaccination. The origin of the receptors is a man aged 30 to 39 who received the YFV17D yellow fever vaccine. CDR3s include the opening cysteine and the closing phenylalanine or tryptophan. Clone size is not always given. Where it is, it says once, few, many or a class for expanded clones.

>TRBV7-2|many
CASSSPSPGWGTEAFF
>TRBV10-3|many
CAISEGAGGTGELFF
>TRBV6-5|medium-sized
CASSTSGSYNEQFF
>TRBV29-1|many
CSAPWTADTQYF
>TRBV5-1|many
CASSFSRGSSETQYF
>TRBV20-1|NA
CSAPGTTSLPPYNEQFF
>TRBV12-3/TRBV12-4|many
CASSLGHLIAKNIQYF
>TRBV7-9|many
CASSSRQGYGYTF
>TRBV11-1|many
CASSLTSGGDTGELFF
>TRBV6-2/TRBV6-3|many
CASSYSNPRGYEQYF
>TRBV11-2|many
CAGGKAGELFF
>TRBV5-6|many
CASSLVAGGNTDTQYF
>TRBV9|many
CASSVAQAGPSEVTQYF
>TRBV3-1|many
CASSQVANRGIDNEQFF
>TRBV19|many
CASSIWGNEQFF
>TRBV7-8|many
CASNDGADNEQFF
>TRBV5-1|many
CASSSETGFNYGYTF
>TRBV5-6|medium-sized
CASSSSGAFWNEQFF
>TRBV4-3|many
CASSQNLGTGDFMNTEAFF
>TRBV2|NA
CATDTSGSSYEQYF
>TRBV27|many
CASSPSGRAEFF
>TRBV5-5|many
CASSAALPNSYEQYF